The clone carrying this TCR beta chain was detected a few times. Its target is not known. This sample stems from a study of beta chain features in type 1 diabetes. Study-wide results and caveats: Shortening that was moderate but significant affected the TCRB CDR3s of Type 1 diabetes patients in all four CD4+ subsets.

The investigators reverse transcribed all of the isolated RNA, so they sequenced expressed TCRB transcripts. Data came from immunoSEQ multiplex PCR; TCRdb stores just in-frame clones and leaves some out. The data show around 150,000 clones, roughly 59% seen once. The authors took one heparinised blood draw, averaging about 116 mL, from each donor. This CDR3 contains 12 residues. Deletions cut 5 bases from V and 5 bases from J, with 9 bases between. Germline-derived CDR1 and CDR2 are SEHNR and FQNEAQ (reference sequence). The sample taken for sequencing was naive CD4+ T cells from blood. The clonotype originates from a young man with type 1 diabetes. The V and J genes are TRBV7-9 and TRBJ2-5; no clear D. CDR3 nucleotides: TGTGCCAGCAGCCCTACGAGTGAGACCCAGTACTTC. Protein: CASSPTSETQYF.